The entry below gives a single T cell receptor beta chain sequence along with its context. Its antigen is still unknown. The table came from immunoSEQ multiplex PCR; TCRdb's copy has only in-frame clones and leaves some out. The data show approximately 99,000 clones, 89% seen once. The source of the sample is a study of PD-1 blockade in classical Hodgkin lymphoma. Across the study: The study gave patients nivolumab 3 mg/kg intravenously every 2 weeks.

Whole-study results and caveats: CD4+ TCR diversity, unlike CD8+, climbed significantly by C4D1. Healthy donors reportedly exceeded newly diagnosed patients in baseline TCR diversity.

Each patient's relapse followed autologous stem cell transplantation, and brentuximab vedotin exposure varied. Reported best responses ranged across complete response, partial response or progressive disease. Sample: peripheral blood mononuclear cells (PBMCs), taken before the second cycle of nivolumab. This clonotype was sampled from a human donor with classical Hodgkin lymphoma.

In nucleotides, the CDR3 is TGTGCCAGCAGCCATCCTAGCGGCTACGAGCAGTACTTC. The encoded protein is CASSHPSGYEQYF. V usage is TRBV7-2 and J usage is TRBJ2-7, with 7 bases matching TRBD2. CDR1 and CDR2 from the germline V gene are SGHTA and FQGNSA. V shed 5 bases, J shed 3 bases, and the junction held 4 bases outside the gene matches. CDR3 length equals 13 residues. Full variable domain (missing parts from reference TRBV7-2 and TRBJ2-7): GAGVSQSPSNKVTEKGKDVELRCDPISGHTALYWYRQSLGQGLEFLIYFQGNSAPDKSGLPSDRFSAERTGGSVSTLTIQRTQQEDSAVYLCASSHPSGYEQYFGPGTRLTVT.